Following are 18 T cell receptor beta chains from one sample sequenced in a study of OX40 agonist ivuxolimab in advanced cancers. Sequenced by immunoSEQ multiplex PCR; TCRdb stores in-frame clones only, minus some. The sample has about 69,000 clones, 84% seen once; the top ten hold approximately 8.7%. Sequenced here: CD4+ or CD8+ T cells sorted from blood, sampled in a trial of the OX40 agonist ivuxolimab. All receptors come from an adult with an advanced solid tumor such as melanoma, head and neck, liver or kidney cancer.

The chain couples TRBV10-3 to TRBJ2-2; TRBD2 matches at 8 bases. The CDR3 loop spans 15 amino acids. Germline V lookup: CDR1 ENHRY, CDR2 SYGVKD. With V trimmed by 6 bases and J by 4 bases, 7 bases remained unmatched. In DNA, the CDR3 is TGTGCCATCAGGGCTAGCGGGCCCCTCACCGGGGAGCTGTTTTTT. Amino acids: CAIRASGPLTGELFF.

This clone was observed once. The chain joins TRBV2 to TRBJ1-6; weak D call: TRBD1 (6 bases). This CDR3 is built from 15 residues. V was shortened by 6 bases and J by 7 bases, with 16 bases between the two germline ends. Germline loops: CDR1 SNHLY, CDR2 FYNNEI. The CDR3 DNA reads TGTGCCAGCAGGGCCCGGGGGGCGAGGAATTCACCCCTCCACTTT. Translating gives CASRARGARNSPLHF.

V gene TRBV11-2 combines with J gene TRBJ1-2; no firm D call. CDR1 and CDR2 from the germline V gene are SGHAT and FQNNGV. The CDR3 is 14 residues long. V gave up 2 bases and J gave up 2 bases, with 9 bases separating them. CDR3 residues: CASSLRPANYGYTF. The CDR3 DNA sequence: TGTGCCAGCAGCTTACGGCCAGCCAACTATGGCTACACCTTC.

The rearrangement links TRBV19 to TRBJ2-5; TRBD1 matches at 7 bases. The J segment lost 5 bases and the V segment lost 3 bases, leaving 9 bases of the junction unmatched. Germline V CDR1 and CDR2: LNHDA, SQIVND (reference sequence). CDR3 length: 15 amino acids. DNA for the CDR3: TGTGCCAGTAGTATCCGAACAGGGGTGAGGGAGACCCAGTACTTC. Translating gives CASSIRTGVRETQYF.

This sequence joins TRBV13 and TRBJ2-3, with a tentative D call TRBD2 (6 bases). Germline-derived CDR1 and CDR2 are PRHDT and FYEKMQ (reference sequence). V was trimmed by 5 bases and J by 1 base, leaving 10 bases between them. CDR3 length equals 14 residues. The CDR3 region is CASSTLARTDTQYF. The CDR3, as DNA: TGTGCCAGCAGCACCCTAGCGCGCACAGATACGCAGTATTTT.

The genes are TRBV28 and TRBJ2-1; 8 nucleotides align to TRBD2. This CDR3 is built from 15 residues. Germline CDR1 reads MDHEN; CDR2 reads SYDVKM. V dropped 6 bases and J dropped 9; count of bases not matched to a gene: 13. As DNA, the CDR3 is TGTGCCAGCAGCTGGGGGTTGACTAGCGCCTCTGAGCAGTTCTTC. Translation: CASSWGLTSASEQFF.

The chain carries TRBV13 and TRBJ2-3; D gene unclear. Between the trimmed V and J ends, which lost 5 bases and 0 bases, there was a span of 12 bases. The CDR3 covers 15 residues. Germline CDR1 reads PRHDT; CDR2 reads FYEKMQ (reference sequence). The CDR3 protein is CASSVPLPSTDTQYF. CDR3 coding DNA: TGTGCCAGCAGCGTCCCTCTACCTAGCACAGATACGCAGTATTTT. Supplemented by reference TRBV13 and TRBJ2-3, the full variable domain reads AAGVIQSPRHLIKEKRETATLKCYPIPRHDTVYWYQQGPGQDPQFLISFYEKMQSDKGSIPDRFSAQQFSDYHSELNMSSLELGDSALYFCASSVPLPSTDTQYFGPGTRLTVL.

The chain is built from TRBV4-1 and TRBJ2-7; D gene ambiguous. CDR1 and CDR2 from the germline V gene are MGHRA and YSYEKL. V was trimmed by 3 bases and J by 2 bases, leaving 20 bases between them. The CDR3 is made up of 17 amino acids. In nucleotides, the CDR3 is TGCGCCAGCAGCCAGCAATGGGTCCCATTCACTACCTACGAGCAGTACTTC. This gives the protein CASSQQWVPFTTYEQYF.

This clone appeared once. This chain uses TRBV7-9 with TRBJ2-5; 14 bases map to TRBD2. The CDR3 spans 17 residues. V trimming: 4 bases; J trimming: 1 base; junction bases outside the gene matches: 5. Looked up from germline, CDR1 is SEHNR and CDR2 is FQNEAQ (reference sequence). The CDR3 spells CASSSGLAGGPQETQYF. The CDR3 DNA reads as TGTGCCAGCAGCTCCGGACTAGCGGGAGGTCCCCAAGAGACCCAGTACTTC.

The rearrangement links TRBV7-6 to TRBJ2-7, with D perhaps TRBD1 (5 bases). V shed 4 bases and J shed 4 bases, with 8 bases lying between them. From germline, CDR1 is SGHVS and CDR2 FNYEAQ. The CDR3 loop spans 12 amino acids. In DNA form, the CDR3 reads TGTGCCAGCAGCTATCAGGGTTACGAGCAGTACTTC. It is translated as CASSYQGYEQYF.

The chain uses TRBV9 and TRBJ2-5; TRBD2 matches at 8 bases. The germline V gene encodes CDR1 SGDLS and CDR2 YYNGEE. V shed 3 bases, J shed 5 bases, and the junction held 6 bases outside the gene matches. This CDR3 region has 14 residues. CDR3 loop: CASSAGLGEETQYF. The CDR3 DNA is TGTGCCAGCAGCGCGGGACTAGGGGAGGAGACCCAGTACTTC.

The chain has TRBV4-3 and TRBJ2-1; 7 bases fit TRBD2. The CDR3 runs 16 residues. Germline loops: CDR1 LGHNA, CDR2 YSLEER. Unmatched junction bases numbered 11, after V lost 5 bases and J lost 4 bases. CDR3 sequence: CASSSWLAEPYNEQFF. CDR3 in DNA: TGCGCCAGCAGCTCTTGGCTAGCGGAACCTTACAATGAGCAGTTCTTC.

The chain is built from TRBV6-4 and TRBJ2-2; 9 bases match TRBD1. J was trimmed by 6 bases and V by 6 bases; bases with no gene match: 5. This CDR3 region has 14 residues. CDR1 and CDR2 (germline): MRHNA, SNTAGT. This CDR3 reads CASSLRTGAGELFF. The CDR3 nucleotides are TGTGCCAGCAGCCTCAGGACAGGGGCCGGGGAGCTGTTTTTT.

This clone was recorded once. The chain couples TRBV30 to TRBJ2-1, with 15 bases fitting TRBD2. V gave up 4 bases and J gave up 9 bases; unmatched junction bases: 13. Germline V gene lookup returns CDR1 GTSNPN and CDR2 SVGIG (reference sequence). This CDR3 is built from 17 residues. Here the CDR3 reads CAWTQGRTSGRVSEQFF. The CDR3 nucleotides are TGTGCCTGGACGCAGGGAAGGACTAGCGGGAGGGTTAGTGAGCAGTTCTTC.

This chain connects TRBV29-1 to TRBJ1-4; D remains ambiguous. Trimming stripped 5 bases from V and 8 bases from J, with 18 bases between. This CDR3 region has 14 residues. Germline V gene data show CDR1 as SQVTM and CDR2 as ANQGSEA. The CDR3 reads CSVLGGLAGEKLFF. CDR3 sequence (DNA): TGCAGCGTTCTAGGAGGGTTGGCGGGAGAAAAACTGTTTTTT.

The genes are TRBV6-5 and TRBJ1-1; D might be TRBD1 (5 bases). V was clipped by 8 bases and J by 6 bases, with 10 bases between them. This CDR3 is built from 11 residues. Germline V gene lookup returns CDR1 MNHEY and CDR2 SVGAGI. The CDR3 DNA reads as TGTGCCAGCTCCCAGGGCGCTGAAGCTTTCTTT. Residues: CASSQGAEAFF.

The CDR3 DNA sequence: TGTGCCAGCAGTAGACAGGGGGCCCAAGAGACCCAGTACTTC. Translation: CASSRQGAQETQYF. The rearrangement links TRBV6-5 to TRBJ2-5, with 10 positions matching TRBD1. Trimming took 5 bases from V and 1 from J; bases not matched to a gene: 1. CDR3 length: 14 amino acids. CDR1 is MNHEY, CDR2 SVGAGI, per germline.

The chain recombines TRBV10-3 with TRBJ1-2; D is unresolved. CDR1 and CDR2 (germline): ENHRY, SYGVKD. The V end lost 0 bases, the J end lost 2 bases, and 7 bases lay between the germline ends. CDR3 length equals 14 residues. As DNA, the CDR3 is TGTGCCATCAGTGAGTCGGGAGTAAACTATGGCTACACCTTC. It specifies CAISESGVNYGYTF.